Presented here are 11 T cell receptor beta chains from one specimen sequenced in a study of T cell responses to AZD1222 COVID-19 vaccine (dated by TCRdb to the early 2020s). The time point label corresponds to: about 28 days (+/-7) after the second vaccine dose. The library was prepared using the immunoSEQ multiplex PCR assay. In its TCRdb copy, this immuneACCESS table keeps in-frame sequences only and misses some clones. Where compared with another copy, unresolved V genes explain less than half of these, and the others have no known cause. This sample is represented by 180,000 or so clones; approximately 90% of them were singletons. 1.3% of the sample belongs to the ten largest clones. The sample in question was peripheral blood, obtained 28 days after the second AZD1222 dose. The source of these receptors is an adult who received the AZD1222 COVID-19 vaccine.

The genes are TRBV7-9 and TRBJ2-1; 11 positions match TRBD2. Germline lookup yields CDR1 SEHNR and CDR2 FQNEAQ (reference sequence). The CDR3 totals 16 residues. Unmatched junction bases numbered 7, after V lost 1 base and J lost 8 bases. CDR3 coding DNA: TGTGCCAGCAGCTTAGGTAGCGGGAGGGGAGTCGATGAGCAGTTCTTC. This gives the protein CASSLGSGRGVDEQFF.

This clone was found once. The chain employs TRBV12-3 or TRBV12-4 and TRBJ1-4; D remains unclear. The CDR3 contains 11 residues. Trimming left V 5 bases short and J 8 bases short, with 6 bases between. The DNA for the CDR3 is TGTGCCAGCAGTGAGGAGGAAAAACTGTTTTTT. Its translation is CASSEEEKLFF.

CDR3 bases: TGTGCCAGCAGCACCCCTCGTGAGGGAGGCTACGAGCAGTACTTC. Its translation: CASSTPREGGYEQYF. The chain uses TRBV7-9 and TRBJ2-7; possibly TRBD2 for D (6 bases). This CDR3 spans 15 amino acids. Germline CDR1 is SEHNR and CDR2 is FQNEAQ (reference sequence). Trimming took off 5 bases at V and 3 bases at J, with 17 bases between the two ends.

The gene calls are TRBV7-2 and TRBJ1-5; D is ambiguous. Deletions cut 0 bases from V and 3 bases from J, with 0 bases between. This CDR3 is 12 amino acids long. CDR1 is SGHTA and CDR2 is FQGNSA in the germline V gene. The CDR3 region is CASSLANQPQHF. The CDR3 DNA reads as TGTGCCAGCAGCTTAGCCAATCAGCCCCAGCATTTT.

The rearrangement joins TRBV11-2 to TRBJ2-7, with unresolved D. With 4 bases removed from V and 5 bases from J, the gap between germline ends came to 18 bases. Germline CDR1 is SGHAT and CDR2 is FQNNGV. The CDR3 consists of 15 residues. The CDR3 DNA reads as TGTGCCAGCAGCTCCCCGGGCTTGGGAAGGAACGAGCAGTACTTC. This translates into CASSSPGLGRNEQYF.

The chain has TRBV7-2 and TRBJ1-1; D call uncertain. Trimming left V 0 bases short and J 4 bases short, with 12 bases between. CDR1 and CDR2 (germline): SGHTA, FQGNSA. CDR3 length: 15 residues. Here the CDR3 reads CASSLAISSITEAFF. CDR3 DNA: TGTGCCAGCAGCTTAGCCATTTCTTCAATCACTGAAGCTTTCTTT.

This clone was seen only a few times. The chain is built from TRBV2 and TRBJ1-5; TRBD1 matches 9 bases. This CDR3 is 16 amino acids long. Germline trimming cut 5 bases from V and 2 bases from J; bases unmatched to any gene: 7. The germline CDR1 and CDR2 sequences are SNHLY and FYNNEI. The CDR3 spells CASSWTGVTGNQPQHF. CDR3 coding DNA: TGTGCCAGCAGTTGGACAGGGGTCACGGGCAATCAGCCCCAGCATTTT. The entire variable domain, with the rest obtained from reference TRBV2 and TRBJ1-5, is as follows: EPEVTQTPSHQVTQMGQEVILRCVPISNHLYFYWYRQILGQKVEFLVSFYNNEISEKSEIFDDQFSVERPDGSNFTLKIRSTKLEDSAMYFCASSWTGVTGNQPQHFGDGTRLSIL.

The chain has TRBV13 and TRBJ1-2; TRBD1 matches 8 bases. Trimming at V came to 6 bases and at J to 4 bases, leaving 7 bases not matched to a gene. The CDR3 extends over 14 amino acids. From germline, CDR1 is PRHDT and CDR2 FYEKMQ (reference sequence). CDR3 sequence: CASSQTGVSYGYTF. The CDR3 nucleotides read TGTGCCAGCAGTCAGACAGGGGTTTCCTATGGCTACACCTTC. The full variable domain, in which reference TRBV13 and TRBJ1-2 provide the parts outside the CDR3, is AAGVIQSPRHLIKEKRETATLKCYPIPRHDTVYWYQQGPGQDPQFLISFYEKMQSDKGSIPDRFSAQQFSDYHSELNMSSLELGDSALYFCASSQTGVSYGYTFGSGTRLTVV.

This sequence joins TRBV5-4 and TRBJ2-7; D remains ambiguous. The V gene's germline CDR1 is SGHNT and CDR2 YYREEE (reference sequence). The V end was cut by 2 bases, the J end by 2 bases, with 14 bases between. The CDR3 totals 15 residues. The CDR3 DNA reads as TGTGCCAGCAGCTTAAATTTTGCAAACACCTACGAGCAGTACTTC. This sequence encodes CASSLNFANTYEQYF.

The DNA for the CDR3 is TGCGCCAGCAGCTTGGAAGGGACAAATCAGCCCCAGCATTTT. This codes for CASSLEGTNQPQHF. This chain uses TRBV5-1 with TRBJ1-5; the D gene is possibly TRBD1 (6 bases). The V and J ends lost 0 bases and 4 bases respectively, with 8 bases between them. CDR3 length: 14 residues. Germline V CDR1 and CDR2: SGHRS, YFSETQ.

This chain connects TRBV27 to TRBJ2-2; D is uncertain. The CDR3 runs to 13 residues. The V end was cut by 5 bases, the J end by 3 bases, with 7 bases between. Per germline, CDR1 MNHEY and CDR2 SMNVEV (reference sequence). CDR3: CASSPRYTGELFF. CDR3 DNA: TGTGCCAGCAGTCCCCGTTACACCGGGGAGCTGTTTTTT.